These 32 T cell receptor beta chains were sequenced from one sample in a study of cytomegalovirus exposure and HLA in healthy donors. Sequencing used immunoSEQ multiplex PCR; TCRdb keeps in-frame clones, though not all of them. This sample has more than 200,000 clones; roughly 87% occur once, and the top ten carry more than 10%. Material: PBMCs. The origin of the receptors is a man aged 18 to 30 in good health and CMV-seropositive.

This clone was counted once. V and J are TRBV9 and TRBJ1-1, with 8 bases that match TRBD1. The CDR3 runs 14 residues. V lost 4 bases and J lost 0; bases outside the gene matches: 2. Germline V CDR1 and CDR2: SGDLS, YYNGEE. CDR3 residues: CASSKTGVNTEAFF. The CDR3 bases are TGTGCCAGCAGCAAGACAGGGGTGAACACTGAAGCTTTCTTT.

This chain joins TRBV4-2 and TRBJ2-7; 8 nucleotides align to TRBD2. The CDR3 runs 16 residues. The V gene's germline CDR1 is LGHNA and CDR2 YNFKEQ. V gave up 0 bases and J gave up 0 bases; unmatched junction bases: 4. CDR3 region: CASSQEGTSGSYEQYF. Here the CDR3 DNA reads TGTGCCAGCAGCCAAGAGGGAACTAGCGGCTCCTACGAGCAGTACTTC.

V gene TRBV27 combines with J gene TRBJ2-3, with 12 bases that match TRBD2. J was trimmed by 5 bases and V by 6 bases; bases with no gene match: 9. Germline assignment: CDR1 MNHEY and CDR2 SMNVEV (reference sequence). There are 16 residues in the CDR3. CDR3 sequence: CASRVLAGGFIDTQYF. Written as DNA, the CDR3 is TGTGCCAGCAGGGTCCTAGCGGGAGGGTTTATAGATACGCAGTATTTT.

This chain joins TRBV4-3 and TRBJ2-5; TRBD1 or TRBD2 may be the D gene (5 bases each). V lost 3 bases, J lost 5 bases, and 19 bases lay in between. Germline V lookup: CDR1 LGHNA, CDR2 YSLEER. The CDR3 is made up of 16 amino acids. The DNA for the CDR3 is TGCGCCAGCAGCCAGGGTGGGACCACAATGGGGGAGACCCAGTACTTC. This encodes CASSQGGTTMGETQYF.

The sample holds a few counts of this clone. This rearrangement joins TRBV7-9 to TRBJ2-6, with a possible D match to TRBD1 (5 bases). Germline CDR1 reads SEHNR; CDR2 reads FQNEAQ (reference sequence). The V and J ends lost 3 bases and 4 bases respectively, with 10 bases between them. The CDR3 is 15 amino acids. CDR3 DNA: TGTGCCAGCAGCTTTACAGGATCGGGGGCCAACGTCCTGACTTTC. It yields the protein CASSFTGSGANVLTF.

The chain combines TRBV7-3 with TRBJ2-7, with TRBD1 matching over 10 bases. CDR1 and CDR2 (germline): SGHTA, FQGTGA. This CDR3 is built from 13 residues. Unmatched junction bases numbered 4, after V lost 5 bases and J lost 6 bases. CDR3 residues: CASSQGTGVEQYF. In nucleotides, the CDR3 is TGTGCCAGCAGCCAAGGGACAGGGGTCGAGCAGTACTTC.

This rearrangement joins TRBV4-2 to TRBJ2-1; 8 bases fit TRBD1. Per the germline V gene, CDR1 is LGHNA and CDR2 is YNFKEQ. The CDR3 spans 14 residues. Trimming removed 3 bases from V and 4 bases from J; junction bases left unmatched: 2. In DNA form, the CDR3 reads TGTGCCAGCAGCCAGAGGGACAGGTACAATGAGCAGTTCTTC. Amino acids: CASSQRDRYNEQFF.

The V gene is TRBV7-7, the J gene TRBJ2-3; 10 bases are shared with TRBD2. The length of the CDR3 is 15 residues. The germline gives CDR1 SSHAT, CDR2 FNYEAQ (reference sequence). V gave up 6 bases and J gave up 1 base; unmatched junction bases: 4. CDR3 loop: CASSRTSGGTDTQYF. In DNA, the CDR3 is TGTGCCAGCAGTCGCACTAGCGGGGGCACAGATACGCAGTATTTT.

The chain links TRBV19 to TRBJ1-2; 7 positions agree with TRBD1. The CDR3 length is 15 residues. Germline V CDR1 and CDR2: LNHDA, SQIVND (reference sequence). V dropped 2 bases and J dropped 5; count of bases not matched to a gene: 8. In nucleotides, the CDR3 is TGTGCCAGTAGTATAACCCCGGACAGGAGATATGGCTACACCTTC. This gives the protein CASSITPDRRYGYTF.

This chain connects TRBV5-6 to TRBJ2-7; 8 nucleotides line up with TRBD1. V dropped 2 bases and J dropped 10; count of bases not matched to a gene: 11. CDR3 length equals 14 residues. Germline V gene sequence: CDR1 SGHDT, CDR2 YYEEEE. The CDR3 region has the DNA TGTGCCAGCAGCTTTGGGCAGGGGGCTATGGACCAGTACTTC. Its translation is CASSFGQGAMDQYF.

Here the CDR3 DNA reads TGTGCCTGGAGTCTGGGCTGGAACACAGATACGCAGTATTTT. Its translation: CAWSLGWNTDTQYF. The chain couples TRBV30 to TRBJ2-3; D not certain. This CDR3 is 14 amino acids long. V was pared by 2 bases and J by 2 bases, with 11 bases between. Germline CDR1 GTSNPN, CDR2 SVGIG (reference sequence).

This chain connects TRBV4-1 to TRBJ2-7; possible D gene TRBD1, 5 bases. Trimming took off 3 bases at V and 0 bases at J, with 18 bases between the two ends. Germline CDR1 MGHRA, CDR2 YSYEKL. The CDR3 has 17 residues. DNA for the CDR3: TGCGCCAGCAGCCAGACGAACCAGGGTTCGGGCTCCTACGAGCAGTACTTC. Protein: CASSQTNQGSGSYEQYF.

This clone was detected a few times. The V call is TRBV14, the J call TRBJ1-2; D is unclear. V was cut by 1 base and J by 8 bases, with 11 bases left in between. The germline CDR1 and CDR2 sequences are SGHDN and FVKESK. This CDR3 has 13 residues. The DNA for the CDR3 is TGTGCCAGCAGCCAAGTAGGGTTGGGCGGCTACACCTTC. Protein: CASSQVGLGGYTF. The full variable domain, rest sourced from reference TRBV14 and TRBJ1-2, is EAGVTQFPSHSVIEKGQTVTLRCDPISGHDNLYWYRRVMGKEIKFLLHFVKESKQDESGMPNNRFLAERTGGTYSTLKVQPAELEDSGVYFCASSQVGLGGYTFGSGTRLTVV.

The chain uses TRBV2 and TRBJ1-5; D possibly corresponds to TRBD1 (6 bases). V dropped 11 bases and J dropped 1 base, with 24 bases sitting between them. CDR3 length: 17 amino acids. The germline V gene encodes CDR1 SNHLY and CDR2 FYNNEI. Here the CDR3 reads CAYSDPLRTESNQPQHF. DNA for the CDR3: TGTGCCTACAGTGACCCCCTTAGGACAGAGAGCAATCAGCCCCAGCATTTT.

J is TRBJ2-1 and V is TRBV6-5; TRBD2 agrees at 9 bases. The germline V gene encodes CDR1 MNHEY and CDR2 SVGAGI. The CDR3 runs 15 residues. J lost 4 bases, V lost 5 bases, and 6 bases had no gene match. The CDR3: CASSRRLAVYNEQFF. The CDR3 coding sequence is TGTGCCAGCAGTCGCCGACTAGCGGTATACAATGAGCAGTTCTTC.

The chain recombines TRBV4-1 with TRBJ2-1, with 13 nucleotides matching TRBD2. Germline trimming cut 3 bases from V and 4 bases from J; bases unmatched to any gene: 0. This CDR3 is built from 15 residues. In germline, CDR1 is MGHRA, CDR2 YSYEKL. CDR3 residues: CASSQGLAGYNEQFF. CDR3 DNA sequence: TGCGCCAGCAGCCAGGGACTAGCGGGGTACAATGAGCAGTTCTTC.

The chain employs TRBV25-1 and TRBJ1-1, with D unresolved. V was clipped by 4 bases and J by 6 bases, with 15 bases between them. The CDR3 is made up of 14 amino acids. Germline V gene lookup returns CDR1 MGHDK and CDR2 SYGVNS. The CDR3 nucleotides read TGTGCCAGCAGTGCTGGTAGCGGGGTTGCTGAAGCTTTCTTT. Protein product: CASSAGSGVAEAFF. Full variable domain (missing parts from reference TRBV25-1 and TRBJ1-1): EADIYQTPRYLVIGTGKKITLECSQTMGHDKMYWYQQDPGMELHLIHYSYGVNSTEKGDLSSESTVSRIRTEHFPLTLESARPSHTSQYLCASSAGSGVAEAFFGQGTRLTVV.

The chain joins TRBV27 to TRBJ2-7; either TRBD1 or TRBD2 may supply D (5 bases each). In germline, CDR1 is MNHEY, CDR2 SMNVEV (reference sequence). CDR3 length: 13 residues. The V and J ends lost 4 bases and 3 bases respectively, with 10 bases between them. DNA of the CDR3: TGTGCCAGCAGTTCTGGGACGGACTACGAGCAGTACTTC. Protein: CASSSGTDYEQYF.

The J gene is TRBJ2-5, the V gene TRBV29-1; possibly TRBD1 or TRBD2 for D (5 bases each). V was shortened by 3 bases and J by 4 bases, with 12 bases between the two germline ends. CDR1 and CDR2 (germline): SQVTM, ANQGSEA. This CDR3 is 13 amino acids long. CDR3 in amino acids: CSVDRDGGETQYF. Here the CDR3 DNA reads TGCAGCGTTGATAGGGACGGCGGAGAGACCCAGTACTTC.

The table lists this clone with a count of one. The J gene is TRBJ1-2, the V gene TRBV6-4; the match to TRBD1 covers 8 bases. Looked up from germline, CDR1 is MRHNA and CDR2 is SNTAGT. This CDR3 region has 16 residues. The V and J ends lost 6 bases and 4 bases, in that order; junction bases with no gene match: 13. CDR3: CASSQHSGGGLYGYTF. The CDR3 bases are TGTGCCAGCAGCCAACATTCAGGGGGCGGACTCTATGGCTACACCTTC.

This clone was recorded at least ten times. This chain joins TRBV19 and TRBJ1-5, with a weak D call TRBD1 (6 bases). The CDR3 has 15 residues. In germline, CDR1 is LNHDA, CDR2 SQIVND (reference sequence). Trimming cost V 2 bases and J 4 bases, with 12 bases left between them. Here the CDR3 reads CASSIKDRPNQPQHF. CDR3 DNA: TGTGCCAGTAGTATAAAGGACAGACCGAATCAGCCCCAGCATTTT. Based on the CDR3 plus reference TRBV19 and TRBJ1-5, the full variable domain is DGGITQSPKYLFRKEGQNVTLSCEQNLNHDAMYWYRQDPGQGLRLIYYSQIVNDFQKGDIAEGYSVSREKKESFPLTVTSAQKNPTAFYLCASSIKDRPNQPQHFGDGTRLSIL.

V and J are TRBV30 and TRBJ2-7; D is unclear. Germline-derived CDR1 and CDR2 are GTSNPN and SVGIG (reference sequence). Trimming shortened V by 3 bases and J by 2 bases, and 11 bases separated the two germline ends. The CDR3 has 13 residues. For the CDR3, the DNA is TGTGCCTGGAGCCCCGGGCCTCCCTACGAGCAGTACTTC. This codes for CAWSPGPPYEQYF.

This chain joins TRBV7-9 and TRBJ2-1; D not resolved. There are 14 residues in the CDR3. The V gene lost 11 bases and the J gene lost 0 bases, with 14 bases spanning the gap. Germline V gene lookup returns CDR1 SEHNR and CDR2 FQNEAQ (reference sequence). The CDR3 is CAGKKRSSYNEQFF. The CDR3 nucleotides are TGTGCCGGTAAAAAGAGGAGCTCCTACAATGAGCAGTTCTTC.

The CDR3 sequence is CASSPGQRPYEQYF. For the CDR3, the DNA is TGCGCCAGCAGCCCGGGACAGAGACCCTACGAGCAGTACTTC. This rearrangement joins TRBV5-1 to TRBJ2-7; TRBD1 matches at 7 bases. Germline V gene lookup returns CDR1 SGHRS and CDR2 YFSETQ. This CDR3 comprises 14 residues. With 4 bases clipped from V and 2 bases from J, the junction kept 6 bases outside the gene matches.

The chain recombines TRBV5-1 with TRBJ1-1; D unresolved. CDR3 length: 13 residues. Germline CDR1 is SGHRS and CDR2 is YFSETQ. The V gene lost 0 bases and the J gene lost 6 bases, with 9 bases spanning the gap. CDR3 sequence: CASSLVRESEAFF. The CDR3 DNA reads TGCGCCAGCAGCTTGGTGAGGGAGTCTGAAGCTTTCTTT.

This clone is a singleton in its sample. Germline and junction disagree at one end, which may indicate a read error. The chain uses TRBV30 and TRBJ2-3; D uncertain. Germline CDR1 reads GTSNPN; CDR2 reads SVGIG (reference sequence). CDR3 length: 12 residues. The CDR3 spells CASELGTDTQYF. The CDR3 DNA is TGTGCCTCCGAGTTAGGCACTGATACGCAGTATTTT.

This chain connects TRBV28 to TRBJ1-2; 7 bases match TRBD1. Germline V CDR1 and CDR2: MDHEN, SYDVKM. The CDR3 runs 17 residues. Losses at the gene ends were 3 bases for V and 8 bases for J; bases not matched to a gene: 18. The CDR3 protein is CASSLWEGMTGLAGYTF. The CDR3 DNA is TGTGCCAGCAGTTTGTGGGAGGGGATGACAGGGCTAGCGGGCTACACCTTC.

The chain carries TRBV4-1 and TRBJ2-4; 7 nucleotides match TRBD1. The CDR3 consists of 15 residues. Trimming cost V 1 base and J 6 bases; bases outside gene matches: 6. Germline V CDR1 and CDR2: MGHRA, YSYEKL. The CDR3 DNA is TGCGCCAGCAGCCAAGGTTGGGACAGAGTAAACATTCAGTACTTC. Residues: CASSQGWDRVNIQYF.

This clone was observed a single time. This rearrangement joins TRBV28 to TRBJ2-7; the match to TRBD1 covers 11 bases. Trimming cost V 5 bases and J 1 base; bases outside gene matches: 4. Per the germline V gene, CDR1 is MDHEN and CDR2 is SYDVKM. This CDR3 region has 15 residues. The CDR3 DNA sequence: TGTGCCAGCAGTCTCGGACAGGGGGCATCCTACGAGCAGTACTTC. Encoded protein: CASSLGQGASYEQYF.

The table lists this clone with a few counts. The same CDR3 is also encoded by other DNA sequences in this sample. The chain recombines TRBV5-1 with TRBJ1-2, with TRBD1 matching over 8 bases. The CDR3 loop spans 13 amino acids. Germline-derived CDR1 and CDR2 are SGHRS and YFSETQ. V shed 0 bases, J shed 6 bases, and the junction held 1 base outside the gene matches. CDR3 nucleotide sequence: TGCGCCAGCAGCTTGGACAGGGGGAATGGCTACACCTTC. The encoded protein is CASSLDRGNGYTF.

The genes are TRBV27 and TRBJ1-5; D uncertain. The V end was cut by 5 bases, the J end by 2 bases, with 7 bases between. The CDR3 is made up of 13 amino acids. Looked up from germline, CDR1 is MNHEY and CDR2 is SMNVEV (reference sequence). For the CDR3, the DNA is TGTGCCAGCAGTCTATTTGGCAATCAGCCCCAGCATTTT. It specifies CASSLFGNQPQHF.

This clone was seen a few times. The chain recombines TRBV27 with TRBJ1-2; no firm D call. Between the trimmed V and J ends, which lost 6 bases and 4 bases, there was a span of 18 bases. CDR1 MNHEY and CDR2 SMNVEV come from the germline V gene (reference sequence). This CDR3 has 15 residues. The CDR3 DNA reads TGTGCCAGCAGGATGACGGGTCGACCTCCCTATGGCTACACCTTC. It yields the protein CASRMTGRPPYGYTF.